The present TCR beta chain was sequenced within a study of blood T cells in healthy people across ages. Germline CDR1 and CDR2: MNHEY and SVGAGI. The CDR3 extends over 16 amino acids. Trimming left V 5 bases short and J 4 bases short, with 20 bases between. Concerning this clonotype itself: The antigen is undetermined.

A second PCR of about 6 to 12 cycles used a sample-barcoded 5' primer and a J-beta primer mix. TCRdb redid the calling of the 5' RACE reads with MiXCR, one entry per CDR3 protein. The table lists roughly 800,000 distinct CDR3 sequences, 58% of them singletons. The donors, aged about 6 to 95, were healthy Caucasians from Russia. General study findings and limits: The recorded TCR beta diversity per million T cells decreased in a roughly linear manner with age. Donor CMV status was unknown, possibly confounding expanded clonotype changes. The study regarded diversity estimates from one million T cells as underestimates.

The chain is built from TRBV6-5 and TRBJ1-2; D may be TRBD1 (6 bases). Sequenced material: blood. This sequence originates from a man younger than 40 in good health. The chain's CDR3 is CASSRQGAGVFYGYTF. As DNA, the CDR3 is TGTGCCAGCAGTCGGCAAGGGGCAGGGGTATTCTATGGCTACACCTTC.